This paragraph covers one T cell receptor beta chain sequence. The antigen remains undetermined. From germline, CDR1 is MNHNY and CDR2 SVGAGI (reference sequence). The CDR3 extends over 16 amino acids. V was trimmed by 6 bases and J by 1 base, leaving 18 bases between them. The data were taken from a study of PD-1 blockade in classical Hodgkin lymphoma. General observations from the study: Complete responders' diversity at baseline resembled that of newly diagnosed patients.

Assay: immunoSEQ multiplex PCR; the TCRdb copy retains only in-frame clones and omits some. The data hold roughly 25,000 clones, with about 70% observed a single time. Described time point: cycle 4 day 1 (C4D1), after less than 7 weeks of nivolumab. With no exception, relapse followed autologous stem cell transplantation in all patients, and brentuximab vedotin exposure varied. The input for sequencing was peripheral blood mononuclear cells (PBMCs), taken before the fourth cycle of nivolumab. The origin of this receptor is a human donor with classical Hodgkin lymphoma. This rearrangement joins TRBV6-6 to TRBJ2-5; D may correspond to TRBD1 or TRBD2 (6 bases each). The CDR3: CASSPPTGGLQETQYF. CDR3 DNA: TGTGCCAGCAGCCCGCCGACAGGAGGGCTCCAAGAGACCCAGTACTTC.